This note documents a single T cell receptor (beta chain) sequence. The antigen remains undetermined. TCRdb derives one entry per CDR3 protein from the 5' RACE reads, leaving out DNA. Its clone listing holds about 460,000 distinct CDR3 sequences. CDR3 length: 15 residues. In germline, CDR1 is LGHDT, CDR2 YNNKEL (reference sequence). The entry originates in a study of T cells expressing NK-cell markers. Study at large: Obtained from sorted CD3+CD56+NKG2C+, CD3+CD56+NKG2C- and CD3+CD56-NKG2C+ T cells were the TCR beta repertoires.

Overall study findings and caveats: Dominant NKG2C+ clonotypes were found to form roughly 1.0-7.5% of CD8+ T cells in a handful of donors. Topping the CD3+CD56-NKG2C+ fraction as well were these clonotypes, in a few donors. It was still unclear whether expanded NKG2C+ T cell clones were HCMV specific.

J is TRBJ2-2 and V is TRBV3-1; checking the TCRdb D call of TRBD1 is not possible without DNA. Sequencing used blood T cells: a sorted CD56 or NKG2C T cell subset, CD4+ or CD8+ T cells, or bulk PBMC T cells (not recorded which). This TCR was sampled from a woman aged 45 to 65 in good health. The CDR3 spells CASSQRQWNTGELFF.